This TCR beta chain appears in the sequencing data of a study of Graves' ophthalmopathy and Graves' hyperthyroidism (dated by TCRdb to between 2017 and 2018). At the level of the whole study: Peripheral blood was collected at initial diagnosis, before any treatment. T-cell repertoires of thyroid tissue and blood were compared in several hyperthyroidism patients. In total, approximately 140 blood samples were TCR-sequenced: 40 to 45 ophthalmopathy, some 72 hyperthyroidism and some 17 hyperthyroidism-to-ophthalmopathy patients. After sampling, hyperthyroidism patients received methimazole starting at 30 mg daily, and ophthalmopathy patients received high-dose intravenous methylprednisolone. To tell Graves' ophthalmopathy apart from Graves' hyperthyroidism, and to predict which patients would progress to ophthalmopathy, the study relied on TCR beta repertoire signatures. An independent validation cohort was composed of approximately 19 hyperthyroidism patients and 17 patients who later progressed from hyperthyroidism to ophthalmopathy. To explore V-J signatures that distinguish ophthalmopathy from hyperthyroidism, a discovery set of roughly 98 patients was enrolled, made up of 40 to 45 with ophthalmopathy and under 65 with stable hyperthyroidism.

V is cut back by 6 bases and J by 6 bases, with 13 bases in the junction unmatched. Its CDR3 holds 15 amino acids, cysteine through phenylalanine. CDR3 DNA is the only sequence kept; it has 45 bases, read in frame from the first base. CDR1 and CDR2 were assigned from the germline V gene as SQVTM and ANQGSEA. Ophthalmopathy patients had moderately to severely active disease, Clinical Activity Score of at least 3, NOSPECS grade of at least 4, and disease duration under 3 months. Anyone with other autoimmune diseases, uncontrolled infections, pregnancy or lactation was excluded from the study. Diagnosis was based on clinical symptoms, serum thyroxine, TRAb, thyroid ultrasound and orbital computed tomography. PBMCs were isolated from approximately 10 ml of fresh peripheral blood by Ficoll-Paque density gradient centrifugation. Trizol reagent was used to extract the total RNA, and its quality was then checked on an Agilent 2100 Bioanalyzer.

This clonotype appeared a single time. No antigen is known for it. No base quality values were provided; no much bigger clone lies one nucleotide off. A single read makes a weak case. Study-level results and caveats: No statistical method was used to predetermine the sample size, and group allocation was not hidden from the investigators. In validation, the model predicted ophthalmopathy progression with more than 55% sensitivity and approximately 72% specificity; eleven to twelve predicted patients were CT-confirmed with GO in a median of approximately 6.5 months. Most of the expanded thyroid clonotypes with a frequency above 0.001 were also detected in blood, and it was suggested that the thyroid immune response may be reflected by blood repertoires. In cross-validation, the 13-signature model distinguished ophthalmopathy from stable hyperthyroidism with 85% to 90% sensitivity and roughly 81% specificity, and in the test set the corresponding values were approximately 80% and 68%.

For repertoire sequencing, the TCR beta CDR3 regions were amplified from RNA transcripts. HTBI primers and the Qiagen OneStep RT-PCR kit were used in a first-round RT-PCR, which was followed by a second-round multiplex PCR, size selection and purification. The libraries underwent paired-end sequencing with 100 bp reads on an Illumina HiSeq2000. The original pipeline was this. SOAPnuke was used for read processing, and reads with adapters, uncalled bases, a mean Phred below 15, or no exact constant-primer or identifier match were discarded. High-quality paired reads were merged with COPE v1.2.5. Unique nucleotide sequences were defined as clonotypes and aligned to IMGT TRB V, D and J references using MiTCR v1.1. The analysis was limited to V-J combinations with a frequency above 0.0001, which together covered 99% to 99.2% of the repertoires. A TCR clonal expansion and chaos score per V-J combination was defined as the ratio of F50 clonal expansion to chaos observed in the TCRdist matrix. Welch's t-statistics and random forest were used to narrow the features down to 10 to 15 V-J combinations, which were then fed into a naive Bayes classifier. The Morisita-Horn index was used to measure how similar the thyroid and blood repertoires were. TCRdb's own reprocessing of the public reads used fastp at Q25 and MiXCR and kept productive beta chains. Identical CDR3 proteins give one entry, which carries the most common genes and DNA. Here the V and J calls rest on TCRdb's processing, not on the authors' analysis. The sample table lists 200,000 to 300,000 distinct CDR3 sequences, around 42% of them with a count of one. Around 47% of the sample lies in the top ten.

The sequencing sample was made of peripheral blood. Recombination joined TRBV29-1 with TRBJ2-2; 7 bases in the junction line up with TRBD2. The receptor's source is an adult man with Graves' ophthalmopathy. The bases are TGCAGCGTGCCCCTTGGGGGGAGGGCCCCCGGGGAGCTGTTTTTT. The encoded protein is CSVPLGGRAPGELFF.